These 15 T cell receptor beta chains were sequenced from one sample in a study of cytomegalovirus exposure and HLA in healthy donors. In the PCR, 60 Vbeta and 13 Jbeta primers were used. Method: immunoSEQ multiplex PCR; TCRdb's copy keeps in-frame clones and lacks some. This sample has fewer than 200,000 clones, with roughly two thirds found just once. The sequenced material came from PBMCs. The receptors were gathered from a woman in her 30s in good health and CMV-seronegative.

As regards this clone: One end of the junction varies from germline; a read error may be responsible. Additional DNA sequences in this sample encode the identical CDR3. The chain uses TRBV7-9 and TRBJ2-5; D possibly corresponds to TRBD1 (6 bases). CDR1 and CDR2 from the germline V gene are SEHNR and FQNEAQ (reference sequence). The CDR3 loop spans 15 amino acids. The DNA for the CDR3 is TGTGCTAGCAGCTTAGCCTCCCCAGGGGTGGAGACCCAGTACTTC. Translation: CASSLASPGVETQYF.

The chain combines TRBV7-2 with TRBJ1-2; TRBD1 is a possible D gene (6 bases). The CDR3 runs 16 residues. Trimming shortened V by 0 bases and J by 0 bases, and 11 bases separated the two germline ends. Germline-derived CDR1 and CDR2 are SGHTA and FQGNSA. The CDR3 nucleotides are TGTGCCAGCAGCTTAGCGACAGGAACAACTAACTATGGCTACACCTTC. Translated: CASSLATGTTNYGYTF.

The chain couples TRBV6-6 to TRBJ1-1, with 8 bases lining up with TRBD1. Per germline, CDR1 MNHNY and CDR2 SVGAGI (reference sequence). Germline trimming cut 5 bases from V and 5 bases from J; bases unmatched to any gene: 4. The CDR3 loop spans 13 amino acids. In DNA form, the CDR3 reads TGTGCCAGCAGTGACCGACAGGGGACTGAAGCTTTCTTT. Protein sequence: CASSDRQGTEAFF.

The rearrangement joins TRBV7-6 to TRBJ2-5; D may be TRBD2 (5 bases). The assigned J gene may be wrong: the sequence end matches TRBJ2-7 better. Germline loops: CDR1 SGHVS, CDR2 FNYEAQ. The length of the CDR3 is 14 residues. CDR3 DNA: TGTGCCAGCAGCTCCCCCGGGATAGACTACGAGCAGTACTTC. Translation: CASSSPGIDYEQYF.

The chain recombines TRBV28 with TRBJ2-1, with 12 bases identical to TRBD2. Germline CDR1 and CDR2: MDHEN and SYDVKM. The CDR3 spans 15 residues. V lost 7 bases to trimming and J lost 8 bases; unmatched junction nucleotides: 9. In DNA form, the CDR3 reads TGTGCCAGCACTGAGGGACTAGCGGGTTCCGATGAGCAGTTCTTC. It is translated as CASTEGLAGSDEQFF.

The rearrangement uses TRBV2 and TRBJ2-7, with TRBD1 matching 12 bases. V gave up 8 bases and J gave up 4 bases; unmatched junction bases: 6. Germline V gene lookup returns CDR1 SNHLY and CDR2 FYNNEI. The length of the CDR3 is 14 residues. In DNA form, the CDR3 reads TGTGCCAGCCTAGGGACAGGGGGCTGGTACGAGCAGTACTTC. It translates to CASLGTGGWYEQYF.

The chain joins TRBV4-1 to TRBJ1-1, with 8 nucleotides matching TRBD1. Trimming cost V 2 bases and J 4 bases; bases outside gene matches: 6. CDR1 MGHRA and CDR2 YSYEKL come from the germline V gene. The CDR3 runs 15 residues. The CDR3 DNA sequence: TGCGCCAGCAGCCAACCAGGGGGCTCAGGCACTGAAGCTTTCTTT. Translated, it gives CASSQPGGSGTEAFF.

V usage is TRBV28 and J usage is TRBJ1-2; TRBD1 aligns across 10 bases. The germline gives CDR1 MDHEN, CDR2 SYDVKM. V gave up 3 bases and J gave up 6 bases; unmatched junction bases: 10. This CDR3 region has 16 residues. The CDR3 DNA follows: TGTGCCAGCAGTTTCCGCCATACCGGGACAGGGGATGGCTACACCTTC. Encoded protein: CASSFRHTGTGDGYTF.

This CDR3 reads CASSSTGGLGSGANVLTF. CDR3 coding DNA: TGTGCCAGCAGCTCCACAGGGGGTTTGGGCTCTGGGGCCAACGTCCTGACTTTC. This chain joins TRBV7-9 and TRBJ2-6; the match to TRBD1 covers 8 bases. The junction had 8 bases not matched to a gene; V was cut back by 4 bases and J by 0 bases. This CDR3 is built from 18 residues. Germline CDR1 and CDR2: SEHNR and FQNEAQ (reference sequence).

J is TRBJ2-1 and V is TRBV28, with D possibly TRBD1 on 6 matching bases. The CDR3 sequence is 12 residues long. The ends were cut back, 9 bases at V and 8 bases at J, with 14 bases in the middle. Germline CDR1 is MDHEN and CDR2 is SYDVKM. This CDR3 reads CASGTMAHEQFF. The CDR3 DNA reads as TGTGCCAGTGGGACAATGGCGCATGAGCAGTTCTTC.

The CDR3 region is CASTGGHIPSYEQYF. CDR3 nucleotide sequence: TGTGCATCAACCGGGGGTCACATACCCTCCTACGAGCAGTACTTC. The chain has TRBV10-3 and TRBJ2-7; a possible D gene is TRBD2 (6 bases). The CDR3 runs to 15 residues. The germline gives CDR1 ENHRY, CDR2 SYGVKD.

DNA of the CDR3: TGTGCCAGCAGTTACCTTGCAGGGGTAGGCGAGCAGTACTTC. Translation: CASSYLAGVGEQYF. The V and J genes are TRBV7-3 and TRBJ2-7, with TRBD1 as a possible D gene (6 bases). This CDR3 comprises 14 residues. The V end lost 6 bases, the J end lost 6 bases, and 18 bases lay between the germline ends. CDR1 is SGHTA and CDR2 is FQGTGA in the germline V gene.

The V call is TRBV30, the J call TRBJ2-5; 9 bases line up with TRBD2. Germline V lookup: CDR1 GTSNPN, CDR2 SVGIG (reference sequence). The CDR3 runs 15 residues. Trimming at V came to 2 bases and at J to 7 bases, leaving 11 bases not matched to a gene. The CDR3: CAWSQVAGVSGTQYF. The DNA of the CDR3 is TGTGCCTGGAGTCAAGTAGCGGGAGTGTCGGGGACCCAGTACTTC.

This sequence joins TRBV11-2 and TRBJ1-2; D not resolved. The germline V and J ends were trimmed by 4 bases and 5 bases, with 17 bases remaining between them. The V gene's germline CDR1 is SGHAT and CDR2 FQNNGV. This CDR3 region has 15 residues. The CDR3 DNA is TGTGCCAGCAGCTCCCGACACGCCGAAACGTATGGCTACACCTTC. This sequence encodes CASSSRHAETYGYTF.

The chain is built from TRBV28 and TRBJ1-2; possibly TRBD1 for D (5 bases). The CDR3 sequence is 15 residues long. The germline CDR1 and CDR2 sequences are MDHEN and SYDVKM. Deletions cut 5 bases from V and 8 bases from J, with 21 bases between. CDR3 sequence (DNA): TGTGCCAGCAGTCCCTCCGGGGGGGAGACGAGGGGCTACACCTTC. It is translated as CASSPSGGETRGYTF.